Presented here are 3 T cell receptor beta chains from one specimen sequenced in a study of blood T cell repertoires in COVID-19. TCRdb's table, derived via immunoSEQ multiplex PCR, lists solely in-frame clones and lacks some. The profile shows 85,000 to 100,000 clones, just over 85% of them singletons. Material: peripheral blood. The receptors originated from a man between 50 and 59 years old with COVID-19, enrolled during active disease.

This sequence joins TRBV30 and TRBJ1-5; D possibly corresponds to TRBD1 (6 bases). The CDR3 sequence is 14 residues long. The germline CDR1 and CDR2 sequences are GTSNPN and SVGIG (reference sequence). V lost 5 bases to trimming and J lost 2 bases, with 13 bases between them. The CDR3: CAWGGMIGNQPQHF. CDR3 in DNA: TGTGCCTGGGGGGGCATGATTGGCAATCAGCCCCAGCATTTT.

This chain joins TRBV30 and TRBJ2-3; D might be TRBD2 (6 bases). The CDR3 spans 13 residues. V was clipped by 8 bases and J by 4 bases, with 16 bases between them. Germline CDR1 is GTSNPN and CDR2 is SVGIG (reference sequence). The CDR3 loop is CALRHPGADTQYF. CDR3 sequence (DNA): TGTGCCCTCCGCCACCCGGGGGCAGATACGCAGTATTTT.

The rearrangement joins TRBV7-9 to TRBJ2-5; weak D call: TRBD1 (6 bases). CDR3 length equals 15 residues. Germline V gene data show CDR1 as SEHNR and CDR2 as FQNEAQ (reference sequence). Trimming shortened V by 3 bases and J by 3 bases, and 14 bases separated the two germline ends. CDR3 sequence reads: CASSFGRGREETQYF. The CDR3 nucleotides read TGTGCCAGCAGCTTTGGCAGGGGAAGGGAAGAGACCCAGTACTTC. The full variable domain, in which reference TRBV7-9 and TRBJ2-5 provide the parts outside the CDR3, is DTGVSQNPRHKITKRGQNVTFRCDPISEHNRLYWYRQTLGQGPEFLTYFQNEAQLEKSRLLSDRFSAERPKGSFSTLEIQRTEQGDSAMYLCASSFGRGREETQYFGPGTRLLVL.